This TCR beta chain was sequenced for a study of shared clonotypes between healthy human individuals. The CDR3 contains 17 residues. The V end lost 5 bases, the J end lost 3 bases, and 21 bases lay between the germline ends. The germline CDR1 and CDR2 sequences are MNHEY and SMNVEV (reference sequence). On sorted subsets, replicate PCRs used 200 to 250 ng DNA, or about 30,000 T cell genomes. Method: immunoSEQ multiplex PCR; TCRdb's copy keeps in-frame clones and lacks some. The sample has approximately 640,000 clones, about 92% seen once. The specimen sequenced was memory CD8+ T cells from PBMCs. Regarding subset: CD45RO+ cells pooled with CCR7-negative TemRA cells. This TCR derives from a man between 18 and 29 years old in good health. Some clones in this sample may be carry-over from other donors' samples. V gene TRBV27 combines with J gene TRBJ2-3, with D possibly TRBD1 on 6 matching bases. The CDR3 protein is CASSPYVGTGMTDTQYF. The CDR3 DNA reads TGTGCCAGCAGTCCCTACGTCGGCACAGGGATGACAGATACGCAGTATTTT.